This TCR beta chain appears in the sequencing data of a study of tumor and adjacent non-tumor tissue in lung cancer. A modified ARM-PCR protocol with three rounds of nested PCR amplified TCRbeta. TCRdb fed the multiplex PCR reads into MiXCR, producing one record per CDR3 protein. This sample yields tens of thousands of distinct CDR3 sequences, of which roughly 70% are seen a single time; approximately 20% belongs to the top ten. RNA was extracted from bulk tissue without any cell sorting. Points on this clonotype: Mismatch with germline at one junction end may stem from a read error.

Germline-derived CDR1 and CDR2 are ENHRY and SYGVKD. The CDR3 sequence is 14 residues long. The sequence came from a man between 60 and 75 years old with non-small cell lung cancer. J is TRBJ2-7 and V is TRBV10-3; D gene ambiguous. The material sequenced was lung tumor tissue. CDR3 in DNA: TGTGTCATCAGTGGCCAGAAAGGGTTGGTCGAGCAGCACTTC. It specifies CVISGQKGLVEQHF.